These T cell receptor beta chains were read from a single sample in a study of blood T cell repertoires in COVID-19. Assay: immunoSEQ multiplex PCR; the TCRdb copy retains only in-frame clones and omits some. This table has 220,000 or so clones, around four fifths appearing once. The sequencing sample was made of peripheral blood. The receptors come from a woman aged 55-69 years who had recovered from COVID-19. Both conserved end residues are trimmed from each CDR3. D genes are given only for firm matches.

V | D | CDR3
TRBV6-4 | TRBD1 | ASSDRSGGDHNEQF
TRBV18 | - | ASSPPRWTGKLF
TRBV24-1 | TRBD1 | ATSDWGQGSSGNTIY
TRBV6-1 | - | ASSDTSGRWETQY
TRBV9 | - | ASSGGRGHAYEQY
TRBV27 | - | ASSPYPGSTDTQY
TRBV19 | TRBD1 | ASNFGTVNNSPLH
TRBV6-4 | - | ASRANPRASGSPLH
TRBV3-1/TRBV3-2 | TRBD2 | ASSPGLAGGASYNEQF
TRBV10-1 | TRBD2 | ASSEGGGADEQF
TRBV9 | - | ASGPLASYEQY
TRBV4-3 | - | ASSQDRDQPQH
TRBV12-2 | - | ASRPSSSYNSPLH
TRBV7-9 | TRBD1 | ASSSKTGANTEAF
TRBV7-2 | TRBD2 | ASSLRRLAGGNNEQF
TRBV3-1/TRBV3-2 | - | ASSPRGYYNEQF
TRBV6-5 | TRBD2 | ASSYLASGDRDTQY
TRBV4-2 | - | ASSQDGGPEETQY
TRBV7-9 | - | ASTVIRGGHYEQY
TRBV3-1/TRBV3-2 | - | ASSTSDISYEQY
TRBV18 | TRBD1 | ASSLGQGDTYGYT
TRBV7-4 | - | ASSLGLPGVYSNQPQH
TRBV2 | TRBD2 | ASDKVAGGADTQY
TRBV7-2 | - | ASSASGARNTEAF
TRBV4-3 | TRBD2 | ASSPVGRGYTDEQF
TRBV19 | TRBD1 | ASSSRQGAYYGYT
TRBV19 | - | ASSIVTGSIDTQY
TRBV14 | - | ASSQDRLNQPQH
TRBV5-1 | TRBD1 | ASSPSTGSSYEQY